This TCR beta chain comes out of a study of shared clonotypes between healthy human individuals. Overall study findings and caveats: Generation of non-shared clonotypes was less probable than generation of clonotypes shared by all four donors. Large depth notwithstanding, sorted-subset sequencing proved incomplete by rarefaction.

The CDR3 loop spans 13 amino acids. The germline V gene has CDR1 SGDLS and CDR2 YYNGEE. Trimming removed 3 bases from V and 8 bases from J; junction bases left unmatched: 5. Comment on this clone: Its antigen is unidentified.

DNA at about 200 ng, approximately 30,000 T cell genomes, went into sorted-subset replicate PCRs. In the authors' methods: ImmunoSEQ only sent back junction sequences with no quality scores, so filtering was done differently. Data came from immunoSEQ multiplex PCR; TCRdb stores just in-frame clones and leaves some out. The DNA was the basis for D and trimming; V, J and clone size are from that table. The sample has just over 95,000 clones, roughly two thirds seen once. This rearrangement joins TRBV9 to TRBJ2-1; TRBD1 agrees at 7 bases. The source is a man aged 25 to 45 in good health. The sample taken for sequencing was memory CD8+ T cells sorted from blood. This sample's subset: CD45RO+ cells pooled with CCR7-negative TemRA cells. This CDR3 is CASSGHRGDEQFF. The CDR3, as DNA: TGTGCCAGCAGCGGCCACAGGGGTGATGAGCAGTTCTTC.